This T cell receptor (beta chain) was sequenced during a study of early T cells in non-severe SARS-CoV-2 infection. This CDR3 is 14 amino acids long. Germline V gene data show CDR1 as SGHKS and CDR2 as YYEKEE (reference sequence). V lost 0 bases and J lost 1, with 8 bases in between. TCRdb independently ran MiXCR on the 5' RACE reads; one entry per CDR3 protein. Among 50,000 to 70,000 distinct CDR3 sequences, around 5.7% were seen once, and the ten largest hold more than 3%. The TCR was taken from an adult who was a healthcare worker with PCR-confirmed SARS-CoV-2 infection or an uninfected control (not recorded which). The chain carries TRBV5-5 and TRBJ2-7; D is unresolved. Sequencing used whole blood, obtained at baseline. The CDR3 DNA reads as TGTGCCAGCAGCTTGGCCCTACTGTCCTACGAGCAGTACTTC. This gives the protein CASSLALLSYEQYF.